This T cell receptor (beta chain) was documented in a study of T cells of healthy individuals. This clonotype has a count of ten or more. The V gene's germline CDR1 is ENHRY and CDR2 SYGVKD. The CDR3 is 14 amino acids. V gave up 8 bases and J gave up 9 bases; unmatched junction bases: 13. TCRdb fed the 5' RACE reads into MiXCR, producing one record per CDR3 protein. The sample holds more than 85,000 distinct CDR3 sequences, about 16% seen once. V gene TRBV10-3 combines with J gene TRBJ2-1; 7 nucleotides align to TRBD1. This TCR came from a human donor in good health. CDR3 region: CAIRPGQVDGEQFF. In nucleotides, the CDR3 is TGTGCCATCCGACCCGGACAGGTCGACGGTGAGCAGTTCTTC.